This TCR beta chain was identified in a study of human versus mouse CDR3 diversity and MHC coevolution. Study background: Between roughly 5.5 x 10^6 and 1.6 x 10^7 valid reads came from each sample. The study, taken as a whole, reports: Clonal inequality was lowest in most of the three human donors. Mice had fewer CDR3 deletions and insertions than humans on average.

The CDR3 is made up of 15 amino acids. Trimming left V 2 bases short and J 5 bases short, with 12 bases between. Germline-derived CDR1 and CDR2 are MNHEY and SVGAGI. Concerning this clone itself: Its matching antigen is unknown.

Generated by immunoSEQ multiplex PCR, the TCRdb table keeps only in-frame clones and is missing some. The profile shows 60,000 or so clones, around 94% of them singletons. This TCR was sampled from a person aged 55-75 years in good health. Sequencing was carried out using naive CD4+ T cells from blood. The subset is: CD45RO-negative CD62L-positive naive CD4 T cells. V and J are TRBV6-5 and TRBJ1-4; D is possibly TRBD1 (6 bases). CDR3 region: CASSYQQGENEKLFF. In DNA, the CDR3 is TGTGCCAGCAGTTACCAACAGGGAGAGAATGAAAAACTGTTTTTT.